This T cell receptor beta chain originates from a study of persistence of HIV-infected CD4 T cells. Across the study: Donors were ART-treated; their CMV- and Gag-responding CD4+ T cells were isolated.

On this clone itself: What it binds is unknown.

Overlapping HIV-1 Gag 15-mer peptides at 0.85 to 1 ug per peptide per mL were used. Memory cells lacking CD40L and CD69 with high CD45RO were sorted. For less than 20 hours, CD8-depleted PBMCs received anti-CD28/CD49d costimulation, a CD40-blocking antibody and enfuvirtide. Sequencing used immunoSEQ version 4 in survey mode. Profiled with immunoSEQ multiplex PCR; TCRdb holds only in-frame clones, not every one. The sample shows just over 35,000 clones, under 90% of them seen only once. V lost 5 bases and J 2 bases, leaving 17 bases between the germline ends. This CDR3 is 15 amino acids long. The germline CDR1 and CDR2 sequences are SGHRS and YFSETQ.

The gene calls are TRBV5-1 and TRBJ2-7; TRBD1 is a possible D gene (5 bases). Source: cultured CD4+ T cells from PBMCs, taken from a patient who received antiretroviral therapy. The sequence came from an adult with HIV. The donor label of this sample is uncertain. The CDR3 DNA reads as TGCGCCAGCAGACCTCAGACAGATATTGCCTACGAGCAGTACTTC. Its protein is CASRPQTDIAYEQYF.